This is a list of T cell receptor beta chains from one sample in a study of breast tumors, draining lymph nodes, adjacent tissues. TCRdb re-called the multiplex PCR reads through MiXCR, storing one row per CDR3 protein. The sample consists of about 230,000 distinct CDR3 sequences, approximately 30% of them appearing once. Input material: axillary lymph node tissue. These receptors were taken from a female donor with breast cancer. Some clones in this sample may be carry-over from other donors' samples. Each CDR3 is given with its conserved first and last residue. The D gene is left open where the match is weak. The size field is filled for only some rows; it gives once, few, many or a size class.

V gene,CDR3 length,clone size,J gene,D gene,CDR3 protein,CDR3 DNA
TRBV12-3/TRBV12-4,15,.,TRBJ1-3,.,CASSFPRISGNTIYF,TGTGCCAGCAGTTTCCCCAGGATCTCTGGAAACACCATATATTTT
TRBV6-4,16,.,TRBJ2-5,TRBD1,CASRAGQGLKIETQYF,TGTGCCAGCAGGGCGGGACAGGGTCTAAAAATAGAGACCCAGTACTTC
TRBV7-3,15,many,TRBJ2-2,.,CASSFFGASTGELFF,TGTGCCAGCAGCTTTTTCGGTGCGAGCACCGGGGAGCTGTTTTTT
TRBV7-6,13,many,TRBJ2-7,.,CASSLASDYEQYF,TGTGCCAGCAGCTTAGCGAGCGACTACGAGCAGTACTTC
TRBV7-8,14,.,TRBJ2-1,TRBD2,CASRMPAGFGEQFF,TGTGCCAGCAGAATGCCAGCGGGATTTGGGGAGCAGTTCTTC
TRBV28,13,many,TRBJ1-2,TRBD1,CAIRDSRNYGYTF,TGTGCCATCCGGGACAGCCGTAACTATGGCTACACCTTC
TRBV5-6,16,many,TRBJ1-3,TRBD1,CASSLYYRGGGNTIYF,TGTGCCAGCAGCTTATACTACAGGGGCGGAGGAAACACCATATATTTT
TRBV6-2/TRBV6-3,15,few,TRBJ2-1,.,CASGPVGSVHNEQFF,TGTGCCAGCGGACCGGTGGGGTCCGTCCACAATGAGCAGTTCTTC
TRBV7-9,15,many,TRBJ2-2,.,CASSLATLAVGELFF,TGTGCCAGCAGCTTAGCGACTCTTGCGGTCGGGGAGCTGTTTTTT
TRBV5-1,14,.,TRBJ2-1,TRBD2,CASRLSGSSGEQFF,TGCGCCAGCAGGCTTAGCGGGAGTTCCGGAGAGCAGTTCTTC
TRBV6-5,17,many,TRBJ2-1,.,CASRGLLSSGTYNEQFF,TGTGCCAGCAGGGGTCTTCTTTCCTCCGGGACTTACAATGAGCAGTTCTTC
TRBV6-6,15,many,TRBJ2-7,.,CASSWMTRSSYEQYF,TGTGCCAGCAGTTGGATGACTAGGTCCTCCTACGAGCAGTACTTC
TRBV7-2,16,many,TRBJ2-7,.,CASSLVGGDSSYEQYF,TGTGCCAGCAGCTTAGTGGGGGGGGACAGCTCCTACGAGCAGTACTTC
TRBV7-2,15,many,TRBJ2-1,.,CASSSQGRTRNEQFF,TGTGCCAGCAGCTCCCAGGGTAGGACCCGGAATGAGCAGTTCTTC
TRBV2,15,.,TRBJ2-5,.,CASSADTGNAETQYF,TGTGCCAGCAGCGCAGACACGGGGAATGCCGAGACCCAGTACTTC
TRBV6-6,15,many,TRBJ1-6,.,CASSHSKSGVSPLHF,TGTGCCAGCAGTCACTCGAAGTCAGGTGTGTCACCCCTCCACTTT
TRBV4-1,16,many,TRBJ1-2,TRBD1,CASSQLPGQGNYGYTF,TGCGCCAGCAGCCAACTACCGGGACAGGGGAACTATGGCTACACCTTC
TRBV11-2,14,many,TRBJ2-4,.,CASSPARTGNIQYF,TGTGCCAGCAGCCCTGCCAGAACCGGGAACATTCAGTACTTC
TRBV20-1,14,many,TRBJ2-7,TRBD2,CSARASGRLYEQYF,TGCAGTGCTAGGGCTAGCGGGAGGTTATACGAGCAGTACTTC
TRBV7-2,14,many,TRBJ2-7,TRBD1,CASSLYRGLYEQYF,TGTGCCAGCAGCTTATACAGGGGGCTCTACGAGCAGTACTTC
TRBV7-9,14,many,TRBJ2-5,.,CASSPGLGGETQYF,TGTGCCAGCAGCCCAGGGCTCGGTGGGGAGACCCAGTACTTC
TRBV27,14,few,TRBJ2-1,.,CASYSRGSYNEQFF,TGTGCCAGCTACAGCAGGGGCTCCTACAATGAGCAGTTCTTC
TRBV12-3/TRBV12-4,16,.,TRBJ1-5,.,CASSLGWGQDDQPQHF,TGTGCCAGCAGTTTGGGGTGGGGGCAGGACGATCAGCCCCAGCATTTT
TRBV24-1,12,.,TRBJ2-1,TRBD2,CATSDLAGEQFF,TGTGCCACCAGTGATTTAGCGGGGGAGCAGTTCTTC
TRBV19,15,many,TRBJ1-5,.,CASSSSGVAYQPQHF,TGTGCCAGTAGTAGCTCCGGGGTAGCATATCAGCCCCAGCATTTT
TRBV7-9,12,many,TRBJ2-3,.,CASSSNTDTQYF,TGTGCCAGCAGCTCCAACACAGATACGCAGTATTTT
TRBV6-5,14,.,TRBJ2-7,.,CASSHSLFSDEQYF,TGTGCCAGCAGTCACTCACTCTTCAGCGACGAGCAGTACTTC
TRBV20-1,15,.,TRBJ2-7,TRBD1,CSAVTWDRGPYEQYF,TGCAGTGCCGTCACCTGGGACAGGGGGCCCTACGAGCAGTACTTC
TRBV13,13,many,TRBJ2-7,.,CASSSPDPYEQYF,TGTGCCAGCAGCTCCCCTGACCCCTACGAGCAGTACTTC
TRBV27,15,many,TRBJ2-7,.,CASSFQGGSSYEQYF,TGTGCCAGCAGTTTCCAGGGGGGGTCCTCCTACGAGCAGTACTTC
TRBV7-6,14,few,TRBJ2-2,.,CASSLVGSPGELFF,TGTGCCAGCAGCTTGGTTGGGAGTCCCGGGGAGCTGTTTTTT
TRBV20-1,13,many,TRBJ2-7,.,CSARGDSPYEQYF,TGCAGTGCTAGAGGGGACTCGCCCTACGAGCAGTACTTC
TRBV18,15,many,TRBJ2-7,.,CASSPNVGRTYEQYF,TGTGCCAGCTCACCAAACGTCGGACGGACCTACGAGCAGTACTTC
TRBV6-2/TRBV6-3,15,many,TRBJ2-3,TRBD1,CASSSQTGLRDTQYF,TGTGCCAGCAGTTCCCAGACAGGGCTGCGGGATACGCAGTATTTT
TRBV4-2,14,many,TRBJ2-7,TRBD2,CASSQDKREREQYF,TGTGCCAGCAGCCAAGATAAGCGGGAGAGAGAGCAGTACTTC
TRBV20-1,12,.,TRBJ1-3,.,CSAEGSGNTIYF,TGCAGTGCCGAGGGCTCTGGAAACACCATATATTTT
TRBV13,15,many,TRBJ2-7,.,CASSLGSRPLGEQYF,TGTGCCAGCAGCTTAGGATCCCGCCCACTGGGGGAGCAGTACTTC
TRBV7-8,15,many,TRBJ1-5,.,CASSLDRASNQPQHF,TGTGCCAGCAGCTTAGACAGGGCGAGCAATCAGCCCCAGCATTTT
TRBV2,14,.,TRBJ1-2,.,CATPPGPRGYGYTF,TGTGCCACGCCACCCGGACCGCGGGGCTATGGCTACACCTTC
TRBV10-2,12,.,TRBJ1-2,.,CASSGGNYGYTF,TGCGCCAGCAGTGGAGGGAACTATGGCTACACCTTC
TRBV7-6,15,many,TRBJ2-1,.,CASSLEGQTYNEQFF,TGTGCCAGCAGCTTAGAAGGGCAAACCTACAATGAGCAGTTCTTC
TRBV9,15,many,TRBJ2-1,.,CASSSRGLVVNEQFF,TGTGCCAGCAGCTCCCGCGGGCTAGTGGTGAATGAGCAGTTCTTC
TRBV6-5,11,many,TRBJ2-1,.,CASSRGHEQFF,TGTGCCAGCAGTCGGGGTCATGAGCAGTTCTTC
TRBV20-1,13,.,TRBJ1-5,TRBD1,CSVRQGFRQPQHF,TGCAGTGTCAGACAGGGGTTTCGTCAGCCCCAGCATTTT
TRBV5-1,13,few,TRBJ1-2,.,CASSMTTSYGYTF,TGCGCCAGCAGCATGACCACTTCCTATGGCTACACCTTC
TRBV3-1,15,.,TRBJ2-3,.,CASRDGRASTDTQYF,TGTGCCAGCAGGGACGGGCGGGCCAGCACAGATACGCAGTATTTT
TRBV10-3,10,many,TRBJ1-2,.,CAIGQYGYTF,TGTGCCATCGGACAATATGGCTACACCTTC
TRBV19,15,many,TRBJ2-7,TRBD1,CASSKGTGLSYEQYF,TGTGCCAGTAGTAAAGGGACAGGATTATCCTACGAGCAGTACTTC